This entry features one T cell receptor (beta chain) sequence. Its target is not known. It was CD45RO-negative cells, positively selected for CCR7, that made up naive CD8 cells, with terminally differentiated effector memory CD45RA+ cells excluded. The sample is drawn from a study of shared clonotypes between healthy human individuals. Study-level findings and limits: Compared with memory subsets, naive subsets generally had larger estimated richness.

This CDR3 is built from 8 residues. V lost 2 bases to trimming and J lost 13 bases, with 0 bases between them. Germline V gene data show CDR1 as MNHNS and CDR2 as SASEGT. Repertoires were generated with immunoSEQ multiplex PCR, while TCRdb's copy carries only in-frame clones and drops some. The sample consists of over 2,000,000 clones, about 94% of them appearing once. This TCR derives from a man in his late teens or twenties in good health. Some clones in this sample may be carry-over from other donors' samples. The chain links TRBV6-1 to TRBJ2-1; D is ambiguous. Sequencing used naive CD8+ T cells from PBMCs. CDR3 protein: CASSEQFF. The CDR3 nucleotides are TGTGCCAGCAGTGAACAGTTCTTC.